The entry below describes one T cell receptor (beta chain). The antigen remains unidentified. The source of the sample is a study of shared clonotypes between healthy human individuals. General observations from the study: A reduction in generation probabilities was seen for non-shared clonotypes relative to those shared by all four donors.

Original methodology: In the immunoSEQ data, sequences were junction-only and lacked quality scores, so filtering differed. Assay: immunoSEQ multiplex PCR; the TCRdb copy retains only in-frame clones and omits some. V and J calls and clone size are those listed in that table; D and trimming were worked out from the DNA. The table has 2,500,000 or so clones, 93% seen once. The specimen sequenced was naive CD4+ T cells from PBMCs. This sample's subset: CD45RA+ positively selected. The clonotype originates from a man between 18 and 29 years old in good health. Some clones in this sample may be carry-over from other donors' samples.

Written as DNA, the CDR3 is TGTGCCAGCAGCCCCCAGACAGGGCCCACCGCCCGGGGCCTGTTTTTT. This codes for CASSPQTGPTARGLFF. The chain employs TRBV7-7 and TRBJ2-2; 7 positions agree with TRBD1. Germline CDR1 and CDR2: SSHAT and FNYEAQ (reference sequence). The CDR3 runs 16 residues. J lost 14 bases, V lost 5 bases, and 20 bases had no gene match.